The clone carrying this T cell receptor beta chain was observed a few times. These data come from a study of blood T cell repertoires in COVID-19. Study at large: Material from acute and convalescent COVID-19 was sourced from the United States, Italy and Spain.

In the original analysis: Amplification of reference gene primers provided the estimated nucleated cell counts. Measured with immunoSEQ multiplex PCR; TCRdb has only the in-frame clones, and not every one. The DNA was the basis for D and trimming; V, J and clone size are from that table. Of roughly 120,000 clones in the sample, roughly 88% are singletons; the top ten hold roughly 8.4%. Deletions cut 1 base from V and 2 bases from J, with 21 bases between. CDR1 is LNHDA, CDR2 SQIVND, per germline (reference sequence). The CDR3 covers 18 residues. The origin of this receptor is a woman in her 70s who had recovered from COVID-19. Sequencing input: peripheral blood. The V gene is TRBV19, the J gene TRBJ2-7; tentatively, D is TRBD2 (5 bases). The CDR3 DNA reads as TGTGCCAGTAGTATAGGCCCCCGAGCGGCCACCGAGCCCTACGAGCAGTACTTC. This encodes CASSIGPRAATEPYEQYF.